This T cell receptor (beta chain) was documented in a study of tumor-infiltrating lymphocytes in primary liver carcinoma. Investigators took RNA and DNA out together from roughly 18-30 mg of unsorted bulk tissue. Concerning this clonotype itself: A read error may produce the germline difference seen at one junction end.

Reverse transcription of roughly 470 ng total RNA with a constant-region primer produced TCR beta cDNA. Slightly modified ARM-PCR with three nested multiplex PCR rounds yielded TCR beta libraries. TCRdb passed the multiplex PCR reads through MiXCR, listing each CDR3 protein once. The sample shows about 120,000 distinct CDR3 sequences, around 65% of them seen only once. The sample consisted of tumor-adjacent normal liver tissue. The clonotype originates from an older woman with primary liver carcinoma and hepatitis B virus infection.

The CDR3: CASSYSGQRSSYDQCF. For the CDR3, the DNA is TGTGCCAGCAGTTACTCGGGACAGAGGAGCTCCTACGATCAGTGTTTC. The chain carries TRBV6-6 and TRBJ2-7, with 7 positions matching TRBD1. Germline values: CDR1 MNHNY, CDR2 SVGAGI (reference sequence). This CDR3 has 16 amino acids.